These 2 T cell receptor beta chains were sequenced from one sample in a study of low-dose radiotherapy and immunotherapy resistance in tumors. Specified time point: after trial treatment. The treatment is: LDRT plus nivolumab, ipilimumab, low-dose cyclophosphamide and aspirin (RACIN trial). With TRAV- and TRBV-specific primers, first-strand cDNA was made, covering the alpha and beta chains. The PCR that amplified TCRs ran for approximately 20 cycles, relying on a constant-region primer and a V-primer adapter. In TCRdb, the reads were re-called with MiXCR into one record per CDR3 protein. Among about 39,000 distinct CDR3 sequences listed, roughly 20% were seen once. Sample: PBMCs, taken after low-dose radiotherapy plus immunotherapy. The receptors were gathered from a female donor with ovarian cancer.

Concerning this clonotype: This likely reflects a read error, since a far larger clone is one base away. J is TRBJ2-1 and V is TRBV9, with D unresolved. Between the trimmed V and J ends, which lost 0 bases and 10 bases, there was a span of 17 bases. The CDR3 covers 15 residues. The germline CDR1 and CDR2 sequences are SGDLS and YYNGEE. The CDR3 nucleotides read TGTGCCAGCAGCGTAGCCCCGGACCACTCCTACGAGCAGTTCTTC. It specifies CASSVAPDHSYEQFF.

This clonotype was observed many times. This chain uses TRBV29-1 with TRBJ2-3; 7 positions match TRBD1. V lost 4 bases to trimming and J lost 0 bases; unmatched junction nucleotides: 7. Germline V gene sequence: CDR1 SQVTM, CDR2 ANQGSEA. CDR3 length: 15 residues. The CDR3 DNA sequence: TGCAGCGTTGCCAAGGACAGGACTAGCACAGATACGCAGTATTTT. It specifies CSVAKDRTSTDTQYF.